Listed below are T cell receptor beta chains from one sample, sequenced in a study of blood T cells in healthy people across ages. A single record per CDR3 protein comes from TCRdb applying MiXCR to the 5' RACE reads. Among around 1.5 million distinct CDR3 sequences listed, 42% were seen once. The sample was blood. The receptors originated from a woman aged 18-30 years in good health. Each CDR3 is given with its conserved first and last residue. The D gene is left open where the match is weak. Some rows mark clone size as missing; the rest say once, few, many or name a class of expanded clone.

cdr3_aa: CASSQVISGGPYNEQFF
cdr3_nt: TGTGCCAGCAGCCAAGTCATTTCGGGAGGGCCATACAATGAGCAGTTCTTC
v_call: TRBV14
d_call: TRBD2
clone_size: -
cdr3_length: 17
j_call: TRBJ2-1

cdr3_aa: CASSFGQGGGYTF
cdr3_nt: TGTGCCAGCAGTTTCGGACAGGGAGGCGGCTACACCTTC
v_call: TRBV6-5
d_call: TRBD1
clone_size: many
cdr3_length: 13
j_call: TRBJ1-2

cdr3_aa: CASSPLWTGSSYEQYF
cdr3_nt: TGTGCCAGCAGTCCCCTTTGGACAGGGAGCTCCTACGAGCAGTACTTC
v_call: TRBV6-6
d_call: TRBD1
clone_size: few
cdr3_length: 16
j_call: TRBJ2-7

cdr3_aa: CSAKVGGKNEQFF
cdr3_nt: TGCAGTGCTAAGGTGGGAGGAAAGAATGAGCAGTTCTTC
v_call: TRBV20-1
d_call: -
clone_size: many
cdr3_length: 13
j_call: TRBJ2-1

cdr3_aa: CAISSRSRGQNTDTQYF
cdr3_nt: TGTGCCATCAGCTCCCGGAGCAGGGGACAAAACACAGATACGCAGTATTTT
v_call: TRBV10-3
d_call: -
clone_size: -
cdr3_length: 17
j_call: TRBJ2-3

cdr3_aa: CASSLATGRGSSYEQYF
cdr3_nt: TGCGCCAGCAGCTTGGCCACGGGCAGGGGAAGCTCCTACGAGCAGTACTTC
v_call: TRBV5-1
d_call: -
clone_size: few
cdr3_length: 17
j_call: TRBJ2-7

cdr3_aa: CAISEQGAANEKLFF
cdr3_nt: TGTGCCATCAGTGAACAGGGGGCAGCTAATGAAAAACTGTTTTTT
v_call: TRBV10-3
d_call: TRBD1
clone_size: -
cdr3_length: 15
j_call: TRBJ1-4

cdr3_aa: CASSLIRPGLEQYF
cdr3_nt: TGTGCCAGCAGTTTAATCAGACCTGGGTTAGAGCAGTACTTC
v_call: TRBV12-3/TRBV12-4
d_call: -
clone_size: -
cdr3_length: 14
j_call: TRBJ2-7

cdr3_aa: CATSLQGNSPLHF
cdr3_nt: TGTGCCACCAGCTTACAGGGGAACTCACCCCTCCACTTT
v_call: TRBV15
d_call: TRBD1
clone_size: -
cdr3_length: 13
j_call: TRBJ1-6

cdr3_aa: CASSQGQGLGNEQYF
cdr3_nt: TGTGCCAGCAGCCAAGGTCAGGGCCTGGGTAATGAGCAGTACTTC
v_call: TRBV4-2
d_call: -
clone_size: -
cdr3_length: 15
j_call: TRBJ2-7

cdr3_aa: CASGTTTDTQYF
cdr3_nt: TGTGCTAGTGGTACAACCACAGATACGCAGTATTTT
v_call: TRBV12-5
d_call: -
clone_size: few
cdr3_length: 12
j_call: TRBJ2-3

cdr3_aa: CASSLQNEGVGPTEAFF
cdr3_nt: TGTGCCAGCAGCCTTCAAAATGAGGGGGTCGGTCCTACTGAAGCTTTCTTT
v_call: TRBV7-6
d_call: -
clone_size: -
cdr3_length: 17
j_call: TRBJ1-1

cdr3_aa: CATPKTGSTSTDTQYF
cdr3_nt: TGTGCCACTCCCAAGACAGGGTCAACTAGCACAGATACGCAGTATTTT
v_call: TRBV28
d_call: TRBD1
clone_size: -
cdr3_length: 16
j_call: TRBJ2-3

cdr3_aa: CASSRTDNEQYF
cdr3_nt: TGTGCCAGCAGCCGGACAGACAATGAGCAGTACTTC
v_call: TRBV9
d_call: -
clone_size: -
cdr3_length: 12
j_call: TRBJ2-5

cdr3_aa: CASRKERDSYEQYF
cdr3_nt: TGTGCCAGCAGAAAGGAACGGGACTCCTACGAGCAGTACTTC
v_call: TRBV6-5
d_call: -
clone_size: -
cdr3_length: 14
j_call: TRBJ2-7

cdr3_aa: CASSVGQGGQPQHF
cdr3_nt: TGTGCCAGCAGCGTAGGTCAGGGAGGTCAGCCCCAGCATTTT
v_call: TRBV2
d_call: -
clone_size: -
cdr3_length: 14
j_call: TRBJ1-5

cdr3_aa: CASGTGGRNEQFF
cdr3_nt: TGCGCCAGCGGGACAGGGGGTCGCAATGAGCAGTTCTTC
v_call: TRBV5-1
d_call: TRBD1
clone_size: -
cdr3_length: 13
j_call: TRBJ2-1

cdr3_aa: CASSRAESADTQYF
cdr3_nt: TGTGCCAGCAGTCGCGCAGAGAGCGCGGATACGCAGTATTTT
v_call: TRBV6-1
d_call: -
clone_size: -
cdr3_length: 14
j_call: TRBJ2-3

cdr3_aa: CATSNGRFNQPQHF
cdr3_nt: TGTGCCACCAGCAATGGTAGGTTCAATCAGCCCCAGCATTTT
v_call: TRBV15
d_call: -
clone_size: few
cdr3_length: 14
j_call: TRBJ1-5

cdr3_aa: CASTPAGVTGELFF
cdr3_nt: TGTGCCAGCACTCCAGCGGGAGTCACCGGGGAGCTGTTTTTT
v_call: TRBV12-3/TRBV12-4
d_call: TRBD2
clone_size: few
cdr3_length: 14
j_call: TRBJ2-2